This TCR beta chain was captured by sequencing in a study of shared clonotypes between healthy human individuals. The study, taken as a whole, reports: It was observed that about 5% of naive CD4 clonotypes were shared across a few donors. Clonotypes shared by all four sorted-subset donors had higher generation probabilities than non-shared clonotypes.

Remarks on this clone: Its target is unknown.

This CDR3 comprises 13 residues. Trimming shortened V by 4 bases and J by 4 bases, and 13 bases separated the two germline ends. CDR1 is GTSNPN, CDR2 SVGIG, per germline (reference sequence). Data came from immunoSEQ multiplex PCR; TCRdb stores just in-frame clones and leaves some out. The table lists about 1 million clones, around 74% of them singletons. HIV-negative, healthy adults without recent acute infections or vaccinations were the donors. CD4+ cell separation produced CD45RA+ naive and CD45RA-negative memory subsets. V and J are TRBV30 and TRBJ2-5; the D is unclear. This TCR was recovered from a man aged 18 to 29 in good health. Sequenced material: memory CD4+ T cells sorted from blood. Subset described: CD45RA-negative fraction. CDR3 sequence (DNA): TGTGCCTGGATAACCAGAGAGTCAGAGACCCAGTACTTC. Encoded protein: CAWITRESETQYF. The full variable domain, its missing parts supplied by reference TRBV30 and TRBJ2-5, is SQTIHQWPATLVQPVGSPLSLECTVEGTSNPNLYWYRQAAGRGLQLLFYSVGIGQISSEVPQNLSASRPQDRQFILSSKKLLLSDSGFYLCAWITRESETQYFGPGTRLLVL.